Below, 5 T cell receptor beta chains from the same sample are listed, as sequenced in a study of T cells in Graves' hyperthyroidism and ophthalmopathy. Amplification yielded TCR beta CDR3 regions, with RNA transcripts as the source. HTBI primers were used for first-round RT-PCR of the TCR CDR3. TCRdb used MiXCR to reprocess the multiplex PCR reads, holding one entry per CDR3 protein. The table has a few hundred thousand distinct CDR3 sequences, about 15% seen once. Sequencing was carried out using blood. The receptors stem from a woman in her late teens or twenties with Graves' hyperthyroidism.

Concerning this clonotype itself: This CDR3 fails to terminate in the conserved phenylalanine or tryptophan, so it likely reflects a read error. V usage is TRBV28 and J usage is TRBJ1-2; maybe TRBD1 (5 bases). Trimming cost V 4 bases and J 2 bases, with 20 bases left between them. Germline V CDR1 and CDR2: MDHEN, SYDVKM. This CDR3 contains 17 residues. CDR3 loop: CASSSSVRGSGNYGYTL. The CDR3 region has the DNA TGTGCCAGCAGTTCCTCAGTTCGGGGGTCCGGAAACTATGGCTACACCCTC.

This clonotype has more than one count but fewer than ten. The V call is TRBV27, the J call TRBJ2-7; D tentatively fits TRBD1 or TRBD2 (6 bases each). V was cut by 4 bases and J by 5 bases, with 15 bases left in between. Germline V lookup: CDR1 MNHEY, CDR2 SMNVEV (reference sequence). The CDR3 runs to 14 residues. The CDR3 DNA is TGTGCCAGCAGTTCTCGGAGGGGGTCCCACGAGCAGTACTTC. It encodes CASSSRRGSHEQYF.

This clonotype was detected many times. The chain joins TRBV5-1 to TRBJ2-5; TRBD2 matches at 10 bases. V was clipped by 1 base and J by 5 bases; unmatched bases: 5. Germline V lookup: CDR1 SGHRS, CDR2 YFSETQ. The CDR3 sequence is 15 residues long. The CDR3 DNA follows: TGCGCCAGCAGCTTGCAGAGCGGGAGGGACGAGACCCAGTACTTC. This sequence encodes CASSLQSGRDETQYF.

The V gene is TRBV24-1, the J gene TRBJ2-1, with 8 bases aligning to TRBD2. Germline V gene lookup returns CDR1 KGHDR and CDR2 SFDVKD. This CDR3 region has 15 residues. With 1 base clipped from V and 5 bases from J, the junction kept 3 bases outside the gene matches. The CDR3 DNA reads TGTGCCACCAGTGATTTTACTAGCGGAGACAATGAGCAGTTCTTC. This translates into CATSDFTSGDNEQFF.

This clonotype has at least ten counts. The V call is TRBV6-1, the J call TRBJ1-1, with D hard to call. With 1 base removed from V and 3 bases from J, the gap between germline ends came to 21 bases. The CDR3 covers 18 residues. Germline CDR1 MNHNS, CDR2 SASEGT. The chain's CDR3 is CASSEVAGGHFGDTEAFF. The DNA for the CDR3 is TGTGCCAGCAGTGAAGTGGCAGGCGGGCATTTTGGGGACACTGAAGCTTTCTTT.